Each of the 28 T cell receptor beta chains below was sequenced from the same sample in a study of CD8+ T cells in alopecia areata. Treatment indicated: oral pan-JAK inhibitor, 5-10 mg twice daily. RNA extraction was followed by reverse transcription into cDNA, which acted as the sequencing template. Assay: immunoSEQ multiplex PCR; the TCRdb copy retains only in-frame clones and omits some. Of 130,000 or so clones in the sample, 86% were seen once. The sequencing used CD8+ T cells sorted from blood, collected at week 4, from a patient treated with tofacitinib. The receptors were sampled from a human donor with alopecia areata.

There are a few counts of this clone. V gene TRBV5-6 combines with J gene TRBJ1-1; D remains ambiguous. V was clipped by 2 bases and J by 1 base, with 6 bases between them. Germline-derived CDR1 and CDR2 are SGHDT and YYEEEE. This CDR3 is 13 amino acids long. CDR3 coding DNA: TGTGCCAGCAGCTTCGTACCGAACACTGAAGCTTTCTTT. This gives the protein CASSFVPNTEAFF.

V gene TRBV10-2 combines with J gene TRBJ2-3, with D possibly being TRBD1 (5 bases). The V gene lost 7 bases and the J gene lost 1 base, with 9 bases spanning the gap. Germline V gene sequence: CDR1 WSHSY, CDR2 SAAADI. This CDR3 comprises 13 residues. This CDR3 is CASNQGGTDTQYF. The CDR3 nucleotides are TGCGCCAGCAACCAGGGTGGCACAGATACGCAGTATTTT.

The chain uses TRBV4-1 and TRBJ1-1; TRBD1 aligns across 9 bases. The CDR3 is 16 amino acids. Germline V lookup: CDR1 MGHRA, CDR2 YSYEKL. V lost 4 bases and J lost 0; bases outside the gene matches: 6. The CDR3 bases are TGCGCCAGCAGCCCGGGACAGGGCATGATGAACACTGAAGCTTTCTTT. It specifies CASSPGQGMMNTEAFF.

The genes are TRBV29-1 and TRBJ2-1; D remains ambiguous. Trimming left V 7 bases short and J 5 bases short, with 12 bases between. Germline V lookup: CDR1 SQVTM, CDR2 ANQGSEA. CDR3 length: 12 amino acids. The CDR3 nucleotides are TGCAGCGCGACGGCCTTAGACAATGAGCAGTTCTTC. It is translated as CSATALDNEQFF.

In nucleotides, the CDR3 is TGTGCCAGCAGCTTGGGAATTTCCACAGATACGCAGTATTTT. This sequence encodes CASSLGISTDTQYF. This rearrangement joins TRBV27 to TRBJ2-3; D call uncertain. The CDR3 runs 14 residues. With 6 bases removed from V and 2 bases from J, the gap between germline ends came to 12 bases. Germline V gene sequence: CDR1 MNHEY, CDR2 SMNVEV (reference sequence).

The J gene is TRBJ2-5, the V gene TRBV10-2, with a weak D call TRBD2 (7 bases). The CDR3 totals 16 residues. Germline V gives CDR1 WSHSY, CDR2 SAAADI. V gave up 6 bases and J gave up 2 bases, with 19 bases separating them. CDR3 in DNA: TGCGCCAGCAGGTTCGCAGGGGACTACTTTCAAGAGACCCAGTACTTC. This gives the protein CASRFAGDYFQETQYF.

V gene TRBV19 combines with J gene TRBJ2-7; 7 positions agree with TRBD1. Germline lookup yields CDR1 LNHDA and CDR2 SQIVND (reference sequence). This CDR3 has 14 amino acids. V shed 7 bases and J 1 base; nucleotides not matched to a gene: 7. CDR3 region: CASTAGTASYEQYF. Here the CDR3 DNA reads TGTGCCAGTACCGCCGGGACAGCGTCCTACGAGCAGTACTTC.

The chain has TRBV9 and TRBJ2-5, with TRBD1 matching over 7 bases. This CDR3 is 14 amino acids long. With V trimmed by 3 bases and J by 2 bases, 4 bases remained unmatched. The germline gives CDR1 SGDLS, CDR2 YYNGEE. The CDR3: CASSGSDRQETQYF. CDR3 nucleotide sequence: TGTGCCAGCAGCGGATCGGACAGGCAAGAGACCCAGTACTTC. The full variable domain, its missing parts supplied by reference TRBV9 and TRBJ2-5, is DSGVTQTPKHLITATGQRVTLRCSPRSGDLSVYWYQQSLDQGLQFLIQYYNGEERAKGNILERFSAQQFPDLHSELNLSSLELGDSALYFCASSGSDRQETQYFGPGTRLLVL.

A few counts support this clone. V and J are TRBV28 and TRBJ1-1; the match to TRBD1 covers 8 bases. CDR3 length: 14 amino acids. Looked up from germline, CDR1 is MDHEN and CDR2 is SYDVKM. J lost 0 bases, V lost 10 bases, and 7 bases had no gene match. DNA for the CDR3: TGTGCCACCCGGACAGGGTTAATGAACACTGAAGCTTTCTTT. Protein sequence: CATRTGLMNTEAFF.

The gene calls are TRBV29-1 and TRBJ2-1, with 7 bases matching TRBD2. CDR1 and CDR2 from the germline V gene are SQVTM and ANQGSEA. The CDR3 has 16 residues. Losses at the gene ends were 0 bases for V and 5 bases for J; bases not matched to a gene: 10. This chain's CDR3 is CSVEDRSGTTHNEQFF. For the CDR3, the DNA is TGCAGCGTTGAAGATAGATCCGGGACTACGCACAATGAGCAGTTCTTC.

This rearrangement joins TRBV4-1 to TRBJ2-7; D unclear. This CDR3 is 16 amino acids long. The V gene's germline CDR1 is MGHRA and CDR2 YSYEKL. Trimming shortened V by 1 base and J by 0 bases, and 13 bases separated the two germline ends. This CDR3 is CASSQVSVTSSYEQYF. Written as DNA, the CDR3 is TGCGCCAGCAGCCAAGTTTCAGTGACAAGCTCCTACGAGCAGTACTTC.

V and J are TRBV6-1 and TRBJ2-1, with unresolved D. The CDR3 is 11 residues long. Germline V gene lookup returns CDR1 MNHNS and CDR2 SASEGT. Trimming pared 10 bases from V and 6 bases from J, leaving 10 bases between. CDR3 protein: CAIGETNEQFF. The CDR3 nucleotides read TGTGCCATTGGAGAGACCAATGAGCAGTTCTTC.

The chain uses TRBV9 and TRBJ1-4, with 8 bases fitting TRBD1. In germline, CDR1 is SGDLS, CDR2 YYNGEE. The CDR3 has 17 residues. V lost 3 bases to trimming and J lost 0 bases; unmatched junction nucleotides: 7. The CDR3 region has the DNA TGTGCCAGCAGCGATTGGACAGGGACGCCAACTAATGAAAAACTGTTTTTT. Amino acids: CASSDWTGTPTNEKLFF.

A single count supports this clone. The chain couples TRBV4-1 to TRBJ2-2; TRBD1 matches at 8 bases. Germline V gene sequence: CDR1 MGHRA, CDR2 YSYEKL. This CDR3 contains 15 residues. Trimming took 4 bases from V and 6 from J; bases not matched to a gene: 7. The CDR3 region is CASSPMGQVAGELFF. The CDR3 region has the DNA TGCGCCAGCAGCCCGATGGGACAGGTCGCCGGGGAGCTGTTTTTT.

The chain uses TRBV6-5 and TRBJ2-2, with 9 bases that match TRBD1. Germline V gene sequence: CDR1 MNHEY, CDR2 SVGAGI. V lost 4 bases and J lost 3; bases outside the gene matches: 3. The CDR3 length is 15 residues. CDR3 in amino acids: CASSWGQGDTGELFF. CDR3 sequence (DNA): TGTGCCAGCAGTTGGGGACAGGGAGACACCGGGGAGCTGTTTTTT.

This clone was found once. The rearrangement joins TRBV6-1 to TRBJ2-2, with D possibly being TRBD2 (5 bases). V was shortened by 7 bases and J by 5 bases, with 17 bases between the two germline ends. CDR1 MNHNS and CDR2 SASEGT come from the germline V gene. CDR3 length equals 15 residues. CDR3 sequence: CASTLRDAGTGELFF. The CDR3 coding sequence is TGTGCCAGCACCTTGCGAGACGCGGGTACCGGGGAGCTGTTTTTT.

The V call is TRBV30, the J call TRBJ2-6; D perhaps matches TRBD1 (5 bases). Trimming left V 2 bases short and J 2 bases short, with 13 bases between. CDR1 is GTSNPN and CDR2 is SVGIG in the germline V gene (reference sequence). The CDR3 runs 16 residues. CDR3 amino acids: CAWSSFGAAGANVLTF. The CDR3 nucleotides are TGTGCCTGGAGTAGTTTTGGGGCGGCTGGGGCCAACGTCCTGACTTTC.

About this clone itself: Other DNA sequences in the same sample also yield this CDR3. CDR3 DNA sequence: TGTGCCAGCAGTTTGCTTGGGGAGCAGTTCTTC. Its translation: CASSLLGEQFF. The gene calls are TRBV27 and TRBJ2-1; D gene uncertain. The CDR3 is made up of 11 amino acids. Germline V CDR1 and CDR2: MNHEY, SMNVEV (reference sequence). V shed 3 bases and J shed 10 bases, with 7 bases lying between them.

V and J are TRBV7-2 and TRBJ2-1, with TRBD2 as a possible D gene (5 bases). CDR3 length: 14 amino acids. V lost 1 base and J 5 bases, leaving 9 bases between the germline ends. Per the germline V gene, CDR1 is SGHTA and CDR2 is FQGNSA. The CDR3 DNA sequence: TGTGCCAGCAGCTTAGTCCGGGGAGACAATGAGCAGTTCTTC. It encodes CASSLVRGDNEQFF.

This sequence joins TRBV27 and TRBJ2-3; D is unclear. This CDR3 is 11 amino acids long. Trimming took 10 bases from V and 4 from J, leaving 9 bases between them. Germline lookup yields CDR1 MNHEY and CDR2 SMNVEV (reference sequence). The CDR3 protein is CAILSSDTQYF. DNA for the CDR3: TGTGCCATTCTGTCATCAGATACGCAGTATTTT.

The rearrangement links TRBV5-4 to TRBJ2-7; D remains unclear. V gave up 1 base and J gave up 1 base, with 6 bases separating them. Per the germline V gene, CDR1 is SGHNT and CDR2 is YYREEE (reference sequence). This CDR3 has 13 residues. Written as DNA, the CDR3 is TGTGCCAGCAGCTTGACAGAATCCTACGAGCAGTACTTC. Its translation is CASSLTESYEQYF.

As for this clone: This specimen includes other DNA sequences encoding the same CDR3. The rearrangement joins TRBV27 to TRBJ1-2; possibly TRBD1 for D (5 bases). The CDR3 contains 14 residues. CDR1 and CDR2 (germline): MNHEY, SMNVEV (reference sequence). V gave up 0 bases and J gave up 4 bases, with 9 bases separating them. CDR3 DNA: TGTGCCAGCAGTTTATCGGGTACAGGCTATGGCTACACCTTC. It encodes CASSLSGTGYGYTF.

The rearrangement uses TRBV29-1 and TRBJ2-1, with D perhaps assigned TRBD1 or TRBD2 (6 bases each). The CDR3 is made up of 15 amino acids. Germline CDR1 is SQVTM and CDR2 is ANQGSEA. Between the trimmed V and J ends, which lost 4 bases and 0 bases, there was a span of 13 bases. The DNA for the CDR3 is TGCAGCGTTGTTGGGGGGCGAAGCTCCTACAATGAGCAGTTCTTC. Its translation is CSVVGGRSSYNEQFF.

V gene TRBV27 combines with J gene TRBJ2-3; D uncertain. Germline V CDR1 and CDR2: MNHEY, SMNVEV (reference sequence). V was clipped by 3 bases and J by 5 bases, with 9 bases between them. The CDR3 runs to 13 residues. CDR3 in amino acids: CASSFWEGDTQYF. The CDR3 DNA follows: TGTGCCAGCAGTTTCTGGGAAGGAGATACGCAGTATTTT.

CDR3 DNA sequence: TGCGCCAGCAGCCCCGAAGGGAGGCTTTTTGAGCAGTACTTC. Translated: CASSPEGRLFEQYF. The rearrangement links TRBV4-1 to TRBJ2-7; maybe TRBD2 (6 bases). V was cut by 4 bases and J by 7 bases, with 17 bases left in between. The V gene's germline CDR1 is MGHRA and CDR2 YSYEKL. This CDR3 is built from 14 residues.

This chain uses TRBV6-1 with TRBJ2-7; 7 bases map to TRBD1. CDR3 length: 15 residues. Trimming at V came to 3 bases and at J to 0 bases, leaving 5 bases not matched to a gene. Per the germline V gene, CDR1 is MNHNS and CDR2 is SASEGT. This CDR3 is CASSDYPGGSYEQYF. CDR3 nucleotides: TGTGCCAGCAGTGATTATCCAGGGGGCTCCTACGAGCAGTACTTC.

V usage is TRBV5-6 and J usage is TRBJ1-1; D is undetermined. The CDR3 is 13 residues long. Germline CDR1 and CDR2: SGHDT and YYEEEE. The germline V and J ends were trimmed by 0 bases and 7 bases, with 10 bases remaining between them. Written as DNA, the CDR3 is TGTGCCAGCAGCTTGGGCTGGGGAGGTGAAGCTTTCTTT. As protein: CASSLGWGGEAFF. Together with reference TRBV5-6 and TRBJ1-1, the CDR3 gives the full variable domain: DAGVTQSPTHLIKTRGQQVTLRCSPKSGHDTVSWYQQALGQGPQFIFQYYEEEERQRGNFPDRFSGHQFPNYSSELNVNALLLGDSALYLCASSLGWGGEAFFGQGTRLTVV.

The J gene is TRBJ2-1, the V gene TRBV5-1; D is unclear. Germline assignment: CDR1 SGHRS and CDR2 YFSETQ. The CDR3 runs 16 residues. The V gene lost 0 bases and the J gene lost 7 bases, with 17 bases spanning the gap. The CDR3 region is CASSLVEAVGSNEQFF. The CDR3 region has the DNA TGCGCCAGCAGCTTGGTAGAGGCGGTAGGGTCGAATGAGCAGTTCTTC.